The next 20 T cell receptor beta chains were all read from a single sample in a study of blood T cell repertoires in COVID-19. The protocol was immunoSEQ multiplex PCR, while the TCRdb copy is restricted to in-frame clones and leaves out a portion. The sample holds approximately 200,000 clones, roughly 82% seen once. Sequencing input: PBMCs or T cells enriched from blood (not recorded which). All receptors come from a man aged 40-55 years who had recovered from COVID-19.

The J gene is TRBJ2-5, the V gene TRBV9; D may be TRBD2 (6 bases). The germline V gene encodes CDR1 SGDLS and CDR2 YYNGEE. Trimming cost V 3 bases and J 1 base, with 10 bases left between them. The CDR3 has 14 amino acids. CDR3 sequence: CASSAGTVQETQYF. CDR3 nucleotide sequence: TGTGCCAGCAGCGCCGGGACTGTCCAAGAGACCCAGTACTTC.

This CDR3 is CASSLVGTGATNEKLFF. The CDR3 DNA reads TGTGCCAGCAGTTTAGTTGGGACAGGGGCAACTAATGAAAAACTGTTTTTT. The chain employs TRBV27 and TRBJ1-4; 10 bases map to TRBD1. The CDR3 extends over 17 amino acids. The germline V gene has CDR1 MNHEY and CDR2 SMNVEV (reference sequence). After removal of 2 bases from V and 0 bases from J, the junction contained 3 bases not matched to a gene.

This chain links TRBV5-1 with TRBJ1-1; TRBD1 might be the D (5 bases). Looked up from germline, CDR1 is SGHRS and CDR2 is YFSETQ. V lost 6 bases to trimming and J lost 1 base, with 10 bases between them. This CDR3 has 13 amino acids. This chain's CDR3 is CASTGLRNTEAFF. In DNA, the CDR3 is TGCGCCAGCACGGGACTAAGGAACACTGAAGCTTTCTTT.

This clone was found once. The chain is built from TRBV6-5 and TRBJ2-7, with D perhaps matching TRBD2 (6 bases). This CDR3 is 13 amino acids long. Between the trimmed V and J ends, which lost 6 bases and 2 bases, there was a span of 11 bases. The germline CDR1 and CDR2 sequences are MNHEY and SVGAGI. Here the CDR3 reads CASRKWEAYEQYF. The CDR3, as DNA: TGTGCCAGCAGGAAGTGGGAGGCCTACGAGCAGTACTTC.

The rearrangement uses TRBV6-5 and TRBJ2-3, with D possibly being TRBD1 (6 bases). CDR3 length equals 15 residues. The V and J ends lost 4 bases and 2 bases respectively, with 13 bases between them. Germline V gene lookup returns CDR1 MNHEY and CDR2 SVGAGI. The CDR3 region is CASSFSQGLTDTQYF. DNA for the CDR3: TGTGCCAGCAGTTTCTCCCAGGGGCTCACAGATACGCAGTATTTT.

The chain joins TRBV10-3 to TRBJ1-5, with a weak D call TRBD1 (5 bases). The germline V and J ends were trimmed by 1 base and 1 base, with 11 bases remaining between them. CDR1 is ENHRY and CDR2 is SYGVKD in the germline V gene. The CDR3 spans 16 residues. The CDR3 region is CAISEFGGGSNQPQHF. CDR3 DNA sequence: TGTGCCATCAGTGAGTTCGGGGGTGGAAGCAATCAGCCCCAGCATTTT.

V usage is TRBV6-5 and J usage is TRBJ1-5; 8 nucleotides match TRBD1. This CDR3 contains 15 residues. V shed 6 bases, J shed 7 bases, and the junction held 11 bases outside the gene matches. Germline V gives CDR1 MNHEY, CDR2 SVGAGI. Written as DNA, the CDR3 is TGTGCCAGCAGGGACAGACAGGGGTACGGGCAGCCCCAGCATTTT. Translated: CASRDRQGYGQPQHF.

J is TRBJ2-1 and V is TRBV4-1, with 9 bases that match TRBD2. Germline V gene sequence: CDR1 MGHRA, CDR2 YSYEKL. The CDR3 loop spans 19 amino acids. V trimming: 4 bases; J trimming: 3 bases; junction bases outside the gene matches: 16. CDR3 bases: TGCGCCAGCAGCCCGATTCTTCAGACGACTAGCGGCCACTACAATGAGCAGTTCTTC. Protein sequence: CASSPILQTTSGHYNEQFF.

This chain's CDR3 is CASSLRLTGDTEAFF. The DNA of the CDR3 is TGTGCCAGCAGTCTCAGGCTAACGGGAGACACTGAAGCTTTCTTT. The chain links TRBV28 to TRBJ1-1; the D is unclear. V lost 5 bases and J 3 bases, leaving 16 bases between the germline ends. The V gene's germline CDR1 is MDHEN and CDR2 SYDVKM. This CDR3 contains 15 residues.

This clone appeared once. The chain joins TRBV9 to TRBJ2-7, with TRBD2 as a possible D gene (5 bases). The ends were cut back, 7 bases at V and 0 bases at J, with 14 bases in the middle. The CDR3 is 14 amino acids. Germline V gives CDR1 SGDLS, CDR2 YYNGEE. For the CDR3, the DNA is TGTGCCAGCGGTCCCAGCGGAAGCTCCTACGAGCAGTACTTC. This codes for CASGPSGSSYEQYF.

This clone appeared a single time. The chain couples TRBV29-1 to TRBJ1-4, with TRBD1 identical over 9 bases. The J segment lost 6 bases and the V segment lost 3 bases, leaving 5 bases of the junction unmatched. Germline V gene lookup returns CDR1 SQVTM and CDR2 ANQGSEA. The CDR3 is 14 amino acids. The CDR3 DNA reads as TGCAGCGTTGACAGGACAGGGGCTGATGAAAAACTGTTTTTT. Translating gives CSVDRTGADEKLFF.

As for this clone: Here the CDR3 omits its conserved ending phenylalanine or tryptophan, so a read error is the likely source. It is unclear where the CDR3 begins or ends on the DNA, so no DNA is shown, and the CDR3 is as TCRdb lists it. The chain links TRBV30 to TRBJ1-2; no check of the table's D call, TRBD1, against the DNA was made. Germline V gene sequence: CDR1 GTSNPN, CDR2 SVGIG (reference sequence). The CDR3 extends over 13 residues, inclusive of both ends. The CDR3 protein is CAWSVLTFGGVRV.

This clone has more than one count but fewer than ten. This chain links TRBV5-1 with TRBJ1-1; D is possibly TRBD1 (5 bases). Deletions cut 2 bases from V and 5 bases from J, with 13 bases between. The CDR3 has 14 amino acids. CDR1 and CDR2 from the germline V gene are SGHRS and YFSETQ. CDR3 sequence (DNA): TGCGCCAGCAGCTTTCAGGGTCGTGCGACTGAAGCTTTCTTT. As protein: CASSFQGRATEAFF.

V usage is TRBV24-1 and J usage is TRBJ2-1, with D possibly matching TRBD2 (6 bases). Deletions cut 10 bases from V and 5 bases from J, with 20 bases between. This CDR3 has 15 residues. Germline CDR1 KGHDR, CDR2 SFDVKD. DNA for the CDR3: TGTGCCACAGAGGAGGCAGGAGGGACCAACAATGAGCAGTTCTTC. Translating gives CATEEAGGTNNEQFF.

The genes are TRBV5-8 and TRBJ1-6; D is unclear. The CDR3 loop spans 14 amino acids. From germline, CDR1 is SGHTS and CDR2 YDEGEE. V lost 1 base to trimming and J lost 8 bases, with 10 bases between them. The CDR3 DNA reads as TGTGCCAGCAGCTTGTGGCAGGTGGATTCACCCCTCCACTTT. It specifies CASSLWQVDSPLHF.

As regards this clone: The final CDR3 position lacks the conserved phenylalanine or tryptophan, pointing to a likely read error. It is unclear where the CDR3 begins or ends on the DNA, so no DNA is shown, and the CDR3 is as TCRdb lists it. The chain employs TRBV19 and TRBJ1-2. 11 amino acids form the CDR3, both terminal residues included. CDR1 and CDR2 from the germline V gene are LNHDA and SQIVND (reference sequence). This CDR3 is CASSMERTPFY.

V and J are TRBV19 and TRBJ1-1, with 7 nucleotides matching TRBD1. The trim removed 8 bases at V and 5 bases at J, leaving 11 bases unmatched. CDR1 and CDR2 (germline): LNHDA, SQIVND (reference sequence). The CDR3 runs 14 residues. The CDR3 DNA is TGTGCCAGTCATGAACAGGGGTGGTTGACTGAAGCTTTCTTT. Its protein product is CASHEQGWLTEAFF.

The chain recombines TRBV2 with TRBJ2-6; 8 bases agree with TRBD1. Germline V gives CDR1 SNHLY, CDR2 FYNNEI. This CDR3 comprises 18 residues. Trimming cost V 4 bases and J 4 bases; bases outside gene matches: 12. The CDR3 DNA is TGTGCCAGCAGTGTTGGGGACAGGCCAGTTCGAGGGGCCAACGTCCTGACTTTC. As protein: CASSVGDRPVRGANVLTF.

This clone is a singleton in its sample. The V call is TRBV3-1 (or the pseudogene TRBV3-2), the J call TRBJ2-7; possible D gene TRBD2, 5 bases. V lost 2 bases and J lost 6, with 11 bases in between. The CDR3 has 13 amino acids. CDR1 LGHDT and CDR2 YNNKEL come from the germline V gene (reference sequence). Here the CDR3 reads CASSQRGGSEQYV. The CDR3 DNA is TGTGCCAGCAGCCAAAGAGGAGGCTCCGAGCAGTACGTC.

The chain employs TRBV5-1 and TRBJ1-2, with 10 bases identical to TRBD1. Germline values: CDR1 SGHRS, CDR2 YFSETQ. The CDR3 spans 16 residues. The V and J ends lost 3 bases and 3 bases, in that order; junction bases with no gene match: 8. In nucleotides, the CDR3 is TGCGCCAGCAGCTCTGTTGTAGGACAGGGGGACTATGGCTACACCTTC. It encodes CASSSVVGQGDYGYTF.